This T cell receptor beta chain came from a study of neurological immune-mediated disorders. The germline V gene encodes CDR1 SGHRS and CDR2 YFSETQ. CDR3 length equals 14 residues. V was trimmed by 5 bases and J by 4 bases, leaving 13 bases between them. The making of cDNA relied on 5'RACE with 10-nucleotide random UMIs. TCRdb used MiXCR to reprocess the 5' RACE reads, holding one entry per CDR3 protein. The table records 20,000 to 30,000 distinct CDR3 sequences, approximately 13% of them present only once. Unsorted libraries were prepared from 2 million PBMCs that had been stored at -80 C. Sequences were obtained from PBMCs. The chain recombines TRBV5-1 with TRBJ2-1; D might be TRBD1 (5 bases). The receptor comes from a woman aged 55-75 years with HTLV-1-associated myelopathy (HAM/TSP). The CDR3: CASSFYDSYNEQFF. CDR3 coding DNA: TGCGCCAGCAGTTTTTACGACAGTTACAATGAGCAGTTCTTC. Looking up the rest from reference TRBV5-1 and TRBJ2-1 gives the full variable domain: KAGVTQTPRYLIKTRGQQVTLSCSPISGHRSVSWYQQTPGQGLQFLFEYFSETQRNKGNFPGRFSGRQFSNSRSEMNVSTLELGDSALYLCASSFYDSYNEQFFGPGTRLTVL.